This record concerns one T cell receptor (beta chain) sequence. This clone was detected a few times. No cognate antigen has been identified for it. Base qualities are missing; no much larger clone stands one base away. Other nucleotide sequences from this sample produce the same CDR3. CDR1 and CDR2 were assigned from the germline V gene as MDHEN and SYDVKM. V drops 3 bases and J drops 0 bases, leaving 9 bases in between. Its CDR3 holds 15 amino acids, cysteine through phenylalanine. The read is trimmed to its CDR3 DNA, 45 bases read in frame from base 1. These data come from a study of blood T cell repertoires in COVID-19 (TCRdb year 2020). In the study overall: Samples covering the acute and convalescent phases of COVID-19 were provided by collaborators in the United States, Italy and Spain. Nearly every sample came with metadata listing a de-identified subject ID, COVID-19 status, age in years and sex. The repertoires were made available in a free public database intended to serve as a resource for research on the immune response to SARS-CoV-2. The material from the prospective study consisted of cDNA or gDNA derived from T cells, B-cell-depleted T cells, or PBMCs. Samples were obtained from the ongoing ImmuneRACE study (first 160 participants) and from 1,000 to 1,500 subjects provided by 6 global collaborators. HLA class I and class II types, where available, came from metadata supplied by the sample provider rather than from assay-based typing. Subjects who had been exposed to COVID-19, were actively infected with it, or had recovered from it provided the deeply sampled blood TCRbeta repertoires that made up the dataset.

TCRbeta CDR3 regions were amplified from genomic DNA using the immunoSEQ Assay, a bias-controlled multiplex PCR. In the authors' own workflow: Within the assay, amplification of reference gene primers was used to estimate how many nucleated cells each sample contained. To quantify the absolute abundance of each unique TCRbeta CDR3 rearrangement, sequence reads were collapsed and filtered. For each sample, productive Simpson clonality was calculated by taking the square root of Simpson's diversity index across productive rearrangements. Drawn from immuneACCESS, this table holds only the in-frame rearrangements with V and J called that TCRdb kept. Clones are partly lost; checked studies trace under half to an unresolved V gene and leave the rest unexplained. The V and J calls and clone size are taken from that table; D and trimming were inferred from the DNA. This sample lists roughly 190,000 clones; 70% to 80% were detected once. Together, the top ten hold around 12% of the sample.

The collaborating institutions used their own protocols to collect whole blood in K2EDTA tubes. For TCRbeta analysis, collaborator samples were shipped as frozen whole blood, as isolated PBMCs, or as DNA extracted from either sample type. On the study overall, not on this receptor specifically: Clinical and demographic metadata were provided uncurated, with the amount varying by source and participant.

The specimen sequenced was peripheral blood. The TCR sequence derives from a woman in her forties or fifties with acute or convalescent COVID-19. The chain links TRBV28 with TRBJ1-5, with a tentative D gene TRBD1 over 5 matching bases. In nucleotide form, the sequence is TGTGCCAGCAGTTTGACAGAGAATAGCAATCAGCCCCAGCATTTT. Its protein product is CASSLTENSNQPQHF.